The T cell receptor (beta chain) described here comes from a study of CD8+ T cells in alopecia areata. Sequencing templates came from extracted RNA that was reverse transcribed into cDNA. Repertoires were generated with immunoSEQ multiplex PCR, while TCRdb's copy carries only in-frame clones and drops some. This table has over 150,000 clones, 55% to 75% appearing once. This sample's treatment: oral pan-JAK inhibitor, 5-10 mg twice daily. Germline V CDR1 and CDR2: LNHDA, SQIVND (reference sequence). Trimming left V 4 bases short and J 13 bases short, with 19 bases between. This CDR3 contains 13 residues.

The sample consisted of CD4+ T cells sorted from blood, taken at week 24, from a patient treated with tofacitinib. The sequence was obtained from a human donor with alopecia areata. The gene calls are TRBV19 and TRBJ2-5, with D perhaps assigned TRBD1 or TRBD2 (5 bases each). This CDR3 is CASSNTGDGPRYF. DNA of the CDR3: TGTGCCAGTAGTAACACCGGGGACGGTCCCAGGTACTTC.